The source of this TCR beta chain is a study of T cell responses to AZD1222 COVID-19 vaccine. The table came from immunoSEQ multiplex PCR; TCRdb's copy has only in-frame clones and leaves some out. This sample has about 130,000 clones; about 93% occur once, and the top ten carry 6.6%. There are 11 residues in the CDR3. Germline-derived CDR1 and CDR2 are SGHNT and YYREEE (reference sequence). Trimming took off 4 bases at V and 6 bases at J, with 5 bases between the two ends. In regard to this clone: The antigen remains undetermined.

General study points: Reportedly, close to half of spike-specific TCRs are directed against unmutated variant regions.

The rearrangement joins TRBV5-4 to TRBJ2-1; D not certain. Material: peripheral blood, obtained on day 0 of AZD1222 vaccination. The clonotype was recovered from an adult in good health. The CDR3 reads CASSIGNEQFF. The CDR3 region has the DNA TGTGCCAGCAGCATTGGCAATGAGCAGTTCTTC.